This T cell receptor beta chain stems from a study of Graves' ophthalmopathy and Graves' hyperthyroidism. This clonotype was picked up a small number of times. As yet, its antigen is unknown. As the template, RNA transcripts were used to amplify TCR beta CDR3 regions. First-round RT-PCR with HTBI primers preceded a second-round multiplex PCR. TCRdb re-called the multiplex PCR reads through MiXCR, storing one row per CDR3 protein. The sample holds about 1.2 million distinct CDR3 sequences, about 38% seen once. Notes on the study in general: Blood was where most expanded thyroid clonotypes above 0.001 frequency also turned up.

The study recruited hyperthyroidism patients aged 18 to 65 who were newly diagnosed, under 2 months' duration. Other autoimmune diseases, uncontrolled infections, pregnancy or lactation led to the exclusion of patients. A diagnosis was made from clinical symptoms together with serum thyroxine, TRAb, thyroid ultrasound and orbital computed tomography. The sequenced material came from peripheral blood or thyroid tissue (not recorded which). The TCR comes from an adult man with Graves' hyperthyroidism.

The CDR3 sequence: CASSAVGDRVFAEAFF. For the CDR3, the DNA is TGCGCCAGCAGCGCCGTGGGAGACAGGGTTTTCGCTGAAGCTTTCTTT. The chain links TRBV4-1 to TRBJ1-1; 7 nucleotides line up with TRBD1. Germline CDR1 and CDR2: MGHRA and YSYEKL. The CDR3 is 16 residues long. Trimming took 5 bases from V and 6 from J; bases not matched to a gene: 15.